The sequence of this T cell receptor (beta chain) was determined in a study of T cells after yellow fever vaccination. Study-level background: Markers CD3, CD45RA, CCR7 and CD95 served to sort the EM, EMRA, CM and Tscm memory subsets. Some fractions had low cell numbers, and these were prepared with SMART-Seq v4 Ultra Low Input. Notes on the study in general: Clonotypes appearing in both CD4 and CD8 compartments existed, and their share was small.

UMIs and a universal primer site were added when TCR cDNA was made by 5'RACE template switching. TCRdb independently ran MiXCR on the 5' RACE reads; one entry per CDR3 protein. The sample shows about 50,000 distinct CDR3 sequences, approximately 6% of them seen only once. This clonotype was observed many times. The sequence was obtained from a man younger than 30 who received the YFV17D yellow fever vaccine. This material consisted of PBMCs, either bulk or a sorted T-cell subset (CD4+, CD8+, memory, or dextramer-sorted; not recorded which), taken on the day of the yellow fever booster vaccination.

DNA for the CDR3: TGTGCCAGCAGCCAAGTACAGGGAGCTTCCTACGAGCAGTACTTC. Protein sequence: CASSQVQGASYEQYF. The chain uses TRBV4-2 and TRBJ2-7; the D gene is possibly TRBD1 (6 bases). Per the germline V gene, CDR1 is LGHNA and CDR2 is YNFKEQ. The CDR3 has 15 amino acids. Between the trimmed V and J ends, which lost 1 base and 1 base, there was a span of 11 bases.